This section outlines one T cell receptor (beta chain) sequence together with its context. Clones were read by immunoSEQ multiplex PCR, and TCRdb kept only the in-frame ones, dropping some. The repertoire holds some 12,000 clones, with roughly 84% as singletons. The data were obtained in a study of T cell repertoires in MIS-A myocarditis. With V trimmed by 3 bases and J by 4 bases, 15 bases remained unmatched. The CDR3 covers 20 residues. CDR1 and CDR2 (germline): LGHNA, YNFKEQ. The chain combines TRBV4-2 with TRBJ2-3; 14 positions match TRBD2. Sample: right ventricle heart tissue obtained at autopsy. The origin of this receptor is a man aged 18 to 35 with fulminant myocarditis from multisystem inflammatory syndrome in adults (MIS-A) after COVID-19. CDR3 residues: CASSQDSTSGRALTADTQYF. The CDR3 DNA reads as TGTGCCAGCAGCCAGGACTCGACTAGCGGGAGGGCCCTCACGGCAGATACGCAGTATTTT.